What follows describes a single T cell receptor (beta chain). This sample is drawn from a study of PD-L1 blockade in urothelial cancer. Turning to the study itself: The patients had undergone anywhere from 0 to 3 prior chemotherapy regimens. Median blood clonality was approximately 0.08, with 75,000 to 100,000 unique TCRs. Analyses were performed on blood at 3 weeks after treatment start (the second dose) and at 6 weeks.

Time point noted: pretreatment peripheral blood. CDR3 length equals 14 residues. The V and J ends lost 2 bases and 3 bases respectively, with 11 bases between them. Germline V gives CDR1 KGHSH, CDR2 LQKENI. Synthetic analogs of TCR templates were spiked into every PCR. The method was immunoSEQ multiplex PCR; TCRdb's version includes in-frame clones alone and lacks a portion of them. The repertoire consists of 45,000 to 55,000 clones, with around 74% occurring once and the leading ten covering less than 11%. The material sequenced was PBMCs, taken around atezolizumab (anti-PD-L1) treatment. This TCR was recovered from a man aged 65-85 years with urothelial cancer. The chain couples TRBV18 to TRBJ2-7; D is uncertain. The CDR3 loop reads CASSPAKSDYEQYF. In DNA form, the CDR3 reads TGTGCCAGCTCACCAGCCAAGAGCGACTACGAGCAGTACTTC.